One and the same sample provided the 3 T cell receptor beta chains below, sequenced in a study of CD8 T cells in ankylosing spondylitis. TCRdb used MiXCR to reprocess the 5' RACE reads, holding one entry per CDR3 protein. This table holds approximately 250,000 distinct CDR3 sequences, 10% to 13% found once. Specimen: blood, either unsorted or a sorted T cell fraction (not recorded which). The receptor set was obtained from a male donor with ankylosing spondylitis or in good health (not recorded which).

This rearrangement joins TRBV21-1 to TRBJ2-7. TRBV21-1 is a pseudogene. The CDR3 spans 15 residues. The CDR3 DNA reads as TGTGCCAGCAGCAACAGCGGGGATGCTTTCTACGAGCAGTACTTC. Amino acid sequence: CASSNSGDAFYEQYF.

On this clonotype itself: One end of the junction does not line up with germline, which may come from a read error. The chain combines TRBV5-1 with TRBJ2-7; 7 bases align to TRBD1. This CDR3 has 14 residues. Germline V gene lookup returns CDR1 SGHRS and CDR2 YFSETQ. The CDR3 is CTSSFTTGMHEQYF. CDR3 nucleotide sequence: TGCACCAGCAGCTTCACGACAGGGATGCACGAGCAGTACTTC.

As for this clonotype: A read error may be the cause here, since a much bigger clone is one base away. This rearrangement joins TRBV6-1 to TRBJ2-7; no clear D gene. Germline CDR1 is MNHNS and CDR2 is SASEGT. The CDR3 contains 14 residues. This chain's CDR3 is CTSSWSLNDREQYF. The DNA for the CDR3 is TGTACCAGCAGCTGGTCCTTGAATGATCGCGAGCAGTACTTC.